This T cell receptor (beta chain) came from a study of CD8 T cells in Susac syndrome. The sequenced target, TCR beta, came from blood CD8+ and CD4+ T cells. While CD8+ and CD4+ T cells were isolated negatively, TEMRA cells were enriched by FACS. With random hexamers, reverse transcription was performed on roughly 0.45 to 1 ug of RNA. Via MiXCR, TCRdb re-called the immunoSEQ multiplex PCR reads, giving one row per CDR3 protein. The sample has hundreds of thousands of distinct CDR3 sequences, approximately 95% seen once. Sequencing was performed on CD4+ T cells from PBMCs. The TCR was taken from a human donor with multiple sclerosis.

The CDR3 sequence: CASSLSFGNEQFF. Here the CDR3 DNA reads TGTGCCAGCAGCTTATCGTTCGGGAATGAGCAGTTCTTC. The V call is TRBV7-2, the J call TRBJ2-1, with unresolved D. Germline lookup yields CDR1 SGHTA and CDR2 FQGNSA. The CDR3 extends over 13 amino acids. With 2 bases removed from V and 7 bases from J, the gap between germline ends came to 9 bases. Using reference TRBV7-2 and TRBJ2-1 for the parts outside the CDR3, the full variable domain is GAGVSQSPSNKVTEKGKDVELRCDPISGHTALYWYRQSLGQGLEFLIYFQGNSAPDKSGLPSDRFSAERTGGSVSTLTIQRTQQEDSAVYLCASSLSFGNEQFFGPGTRLTVL.